One and the same sample provided the 17 T cell receptor beta chains below, sequenced in a study of blood T cells in healthy people across ages. Sample-barcoded 5' priming and a J-beta primer mix drove a second PCR of roughly 6 to 12 cycles. TCRdb recomputed calls from the 5' RACE reads with MiXCR, one row per CDR3 protein. The sample includes over a million distinct CDR3 sequences, around 27% of them seen just once. These data also formed part of another study, on T cells of mothers and their children.

The specimen sequenced was blood. Every receptor here comes from a girl aged 2 to 10 in good health.

The gene calls are TRBV24-1 and TRBJ2-3, with TRBD2 matching 13 bases. Germline V lookup: CDR1 KGHDR, CDR2 SFDVKD. The trim removed 7 bases at V and 1 base at J, leaving 7 bases unmatched. CDR3 length: 17 amino acids. CDR3: CATSEGLAGTGTDTQYF. The CDR3 nucleotides read TGTGCCACCAGCGAGGGACTAGCGGGGACCGGCACAGATACGCAGTATTTT.

The chain joins TRBV18 to TRBJ2-7; D is unresolved. The germline V and J ends were trimmed by 2 bases and 6 bases, with 8 bases remaining between them. The CDR3 runs 12 residues. Per the germline V gene, CDR1 is KGHSH and CDR2 is LQKENI. CDR3 sequence reads: CASSPGISEQYF. CDR3 in DNA: TGTGCCAGCTCACCAGGTATTAGCGAGCAGTACTTC.

The gene calls are TRBV3-1 and TRBJ1-1; D is perhaps TRBD1 (5 bases). The germline V and J ends were trimmed by 5 bases and 7 bases, with 17 bases remaining between them. Germline assignment: CDR1 LGHDT and CDR2 YNNKEL (reference sequence). The length of the CDR3 is 14 residues. The CDR3 region is CASSLERGENEAFF. For the CDR3, the DNA is TGTGCCAGCAGCTTAGAGCGGGGGGAAAATGAAGCTTTCTTT.

The sample holds a few counts of this clonotype. This rearrangement joins TRBV12-3 or TRBV12-4 to TRBJ1-2; 12 bases are a match to TRBD1. The CDR3 totals 15 residues. V lost 7 bases to trimming and J lost 8 bases; unmatched junction nucleotides: 11. The CDR3 nucleotides read TGTGCCAGCACCCCGGGACAGGGGGCGAAAGGAGGCTACACCTTC. Translation: CASTPGQGAKGGYTF.

CDR3 nucleotides: TGTGCCAGCAGCGTCCGGACTAGCGGGAGGAGTCATGAGCAGTTCTTC. It codes for CASSVRTSGRSHEQFF. The genes are TRBV9 and TRBJ2-1; 14 positions match TRBD2. Germline V gene lookup returns CDR1 SGDLS and CDR2 YYNGEE. The CDR3 is 16 amino acids. Trimming took 2 bases from V and 8 from J; bases not matched to a gene: 6.

The chain links TRBV20-1 to TRBJ2-5; TRBD2 matches 8 bases. The CDR3 is 13 residues long. The V segment lost 7 bases and the J segment 1 base; nucleotides outside the gene matches: 5. In germline, CDR1 is DFQATT, CDR2 SNEGSKA (reference sequence). CDR3 loop: CSVTGTSQETQYF. As DNA, the CDR3 is TGCAGTGTAACCGGGACTAGCCAAGAGACCCAGTACTTC.

This clonotype was found a few times. J is TRBJ1-2 and V is TRBV7-8; 9 bases fit TRBD1. Trimming at V came to 5 bases and at J to 2 bases, leaving 9 bases not matched to a gene. The CDR3 runs 16 residues. Germline V gives CDR1 SGHVS, CDR2 FQNEAQ. The CDR3 spells CASSLGQGRLNYGYTF. Written as DNA, the CDR3 is TGTGCCAGCAGCCTGGGACAGGGCAGGTTAAACTATGGCTACACCTTC. Full variable domain (missing parts from reference TRBV7-8 and TRBJ1-2): GAGVSQSPRYKVAKRGQDVALRCDPISGHVSLFWYQQALGQGPEFLTYFQNEAQLDKSGLPSDRFFAERPEGSVSTLKIQRTQQEDSAVYLCASSLGQGRLNYGYTFGSGTRLTVV.

The CDR3 DNA reads TGTGCCAGCAGTTCCTTACTAGCGCAGTATTTT. Translating it yields CASSSLLAQYF. The chain has TRBV6-2 or TRBV6-3 and TRBJ2-3; a possible D gene is TRBD2 (5 bases). There are 11 residues in the CDR3. Germline values: CDR1 MNHEY, CDR2 SVGEGT. V lost 4 bases and J 10 bases, leaving 9 bases between the germline ends.

This sequence joins TRBV5-1 and TRBJ1-2; D unclear. CDR1 and CDR2 (germline): SGHRS, YFSETQ. V was clipped by 2 bases and J by 7 bases, with 15 bases between them. This CDR3 region has 14 residues. The CDR3 is CASSFLPDGSGYTF. Here the CDR3 DNA reads TGCGCCAGCAGCTTCCTGCCTGACGGGAGTGGCTACACCTTC.

This clonotype has a single count. The V and J genes are TRBV7-8 and TRBJ2-5; TRBD1 matches at 8 bases. Per the germline V gene, CDR1 is SGHVS and CDR2 is FQNEAQ. This CDR3 has 14 residues. Trimming cost V 4 bases and J 5 bases; bases outside gene matches: 6. The CDR3 here is CASSSTGDGETQYF. The CDR3 DNA follows: TGTGCCAGCAGCTCGACAGGGGATGGGGAGACCCAGTACTTC.

The chain combines TRBV6-6 with TRBJ2-1; the D is unclear. The CDR3 spans 11 residues. V dropped 8 bases and J dropped 6 bases, with 8 bases sitting between them. Per germline, CDR1 MNHNY and CDR2 SVGAGI (reference sequence). In DNA form, the CDR3 reads TGTGCCAGCGTTTTCGTCAATGAGCAGTTCTTC. Its protein is CASVFVNEQFF.

This clonotype has a count of ten or more. V is TRBV7-9 and J is TRBJ2-5; no clear D gene. This CDR3 is built from 12 residues. CDR1 and CDR2 (germline): SEHNR, FQNEAQ (reference sequence). V lost 3 bases to trimming and J lost 5 bases, with 7 bases between them. The chain's CDR3 is CASSFGLETQYF. Here the CDR3 DNA reads TGTGCCAGCAGCTTTGGTCTGGAGACCCAGTACTTC.

Comment on this clonotype: The junction and the germline gene differ at one end; a read error may be behind it. The gene calls are TRBV3-1 and TRBJ2-2; 7 bases align to TRBD2. This CDR3 spans 17 amino acids. Germline lookup yields CDR1 LGHDT and CDR2 YNNKEL (reference sequence). CDR3 loop: CAGSQDWGGRGTGELFF. In DNA, the CDR3 is TGTGCCGGCAGCCAAGATTGGGGGGGACGTGGCACCGGGGAGCTGTTTTTT.

The chain links TRBV6-6 to TRBJ2-3; no clear D. Germline assignment: CDR1 MNHNY and CDR2 SVGAGI (reference sequence). Trimming left V 5 bases short and J 5 bases short, with 17 bases between. There are 15 residues in the CDR3. DNA of the CDR3: TGTGCCAGCAGTAGCATGAACTTACTGGGAGATACGCAGTATTTT. It is translated as CASSSMNLLGDTQYF.

The J gene is TRBJ1-2, the V gene TRBV29-1, with D unresolved. The CDR3 has 11 amino acids. In germline, CDR1 is SQVTM, CDR2 ANQGSEA. V lost 4 bases to trimming and J lost 5 bases, with 8 bases between them. CDR3 DNA sequence: TGCAGCGTTGTAGGGTATTATGGCTACACCTTC. Protein sequence: CSVVGYYGYTF.

The rearrangement joins TRBV5-1 to TRBJ1-1; possible D gene TRBD1, 5 bases. This CDR3 contains 15 residues. Trimming took off 4 bases at V and 0 bases at J, with 13 bases between the two ends. Germline-derived CDR1 and CDR2 are SGHRS and YFSETQ. The DNA for the CDR3 is TGCGCCAGCAGCGAGACAGCATTTATGAACACTGAAGCTTTCTTT. As protein: CASSETAFMNTEAFF. The complete variable domain, with remaining parts taken from reference TRBV5-1 and TRBJ1-1, reads KAGVTQTPRYLIKTRGQQVTLSCSPISGHRSVSWYQQTPGQGLQFLFEYFSETQRNKGNFPGRFSGRQFSNSRSEMNVSTLELGDSALYLCASSETAFMNTEAFFGQGTRLTVV.

This clonotype was seen a few times. This rearrangement joins TRBV6-4 to TRBJ2-1; TRBD2 agrees at 7 bases. The length of the CDR3 is 13 residues. The V gene end was trimmed by 4 bases and the J gene end by 9 bases; junction bases not matched to a gene: 6. In germline, CDR1 is MRHNA, CDR2 SNTAGT. CDR3 sequence reads: CASSVESGGEQFF. CDR3 nucleotides: TGTGCCAGCAGTGTCGAGTCGGGGGGTGAGCAGTTCTTC.